This T cell receptor (beta chain) originates from a study of long-term antiretroviral therapy in people with HIV. Germline V gene sequence: CDR1 SGHRS, CDR2 YFSETQ. CDR3 size: 15 residues. Trimming cost V 4 bases and J 1 base, with 14 bases left between them. In each sample, about 0.95-10 million cryopreserved PBMC were present before DNA extraction. Samples were assayed with immunoSEQ v3.0 at survey level. Some clones are missing from TCRdb's copy, which holds only in-frame ones; the method was immunoSEQ multiplex PCR. The profile shows 20,000 to 25,000 clones, approximately 81% of them singletons. This clonotype originated in a middle-aged man with HIV. Here the sequenced sample was unsorted PBMCs, taken 0.1 years before starting antiretroviral therapy. This chain uses TRBV5-1 with TRBJ2-5; unclear D gene. CDR3 region: CASSPQEAAQETQYF. The CDR3 DNA reads as TGCGCCAGCAGCCCCCAAGAGGCAGCCCAAGAGACCCAGTACTTC.